This T cell receptor (beta chain) originates from a study of blood T cell repertoires in COVID-19. V dropped 2 bases and J dropped 4 bases, with 11 bases sitting between them. Germline V gene lookup returns CDR1 MNHEY and CDR2 SVGEGT. This CDR3 region has 14 residues. Method: immunoSEQ multiplex PCR; TCRdb's copy keeps in-frame clones and lacks some. The repertoire holds tens of thousands of clones, with more than 60% as singletons. The sequence was obtained from an older woman with acute or convalescent COVID-19. This rearrangement joins TRBV6-2 or TRBV6-3 to TRBJ1-2; D might be TRBD1 (6 bases). Sample: peripheral blood. CDR3 protein: CASSYRTDLYGYTF. The CDR3 DNA follows: TGTGCCAGCAGTTACAGGACAGATCTCTATGGCTACACCTTC.